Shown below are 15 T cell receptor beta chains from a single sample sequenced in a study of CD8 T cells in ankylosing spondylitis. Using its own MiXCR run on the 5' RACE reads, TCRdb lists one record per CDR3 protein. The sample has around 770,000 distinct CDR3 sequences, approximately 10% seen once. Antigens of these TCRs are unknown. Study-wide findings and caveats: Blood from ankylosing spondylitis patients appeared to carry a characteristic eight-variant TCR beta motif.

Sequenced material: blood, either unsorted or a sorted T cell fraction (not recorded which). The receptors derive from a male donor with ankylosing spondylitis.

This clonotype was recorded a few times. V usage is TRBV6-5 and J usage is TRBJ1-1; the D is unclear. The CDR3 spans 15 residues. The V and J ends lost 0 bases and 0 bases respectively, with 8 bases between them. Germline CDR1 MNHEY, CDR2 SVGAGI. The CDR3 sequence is CASSYSMRMNTEAFF. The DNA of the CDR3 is TGTGCCAGCAGTTACTCGATGCGGATGAACACTGAAGCTTTCTTT.

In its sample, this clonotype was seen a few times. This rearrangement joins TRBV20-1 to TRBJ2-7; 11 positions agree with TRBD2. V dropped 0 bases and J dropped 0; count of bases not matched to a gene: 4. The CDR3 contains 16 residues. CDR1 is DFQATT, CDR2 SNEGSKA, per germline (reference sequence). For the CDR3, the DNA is TGCAGTGCTAGAGATCCAGGACTAGCGGGCTCCTACGAGCAGTACTTC. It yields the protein CSARDPGLAGSYEQYF.

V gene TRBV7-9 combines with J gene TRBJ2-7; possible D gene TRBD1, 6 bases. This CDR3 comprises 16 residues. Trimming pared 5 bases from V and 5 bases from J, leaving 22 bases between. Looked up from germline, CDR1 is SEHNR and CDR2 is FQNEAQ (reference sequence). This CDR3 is CASSRRESRGIHEQYF. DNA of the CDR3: TGTGCCAGCAGCCGTAGAGAATCAAGGGGGATCCACGAGCAGTACTTC. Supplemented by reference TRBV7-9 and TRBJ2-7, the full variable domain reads DTGVSQNPRHKITKRGQNVTFRCDPISEHNRLYWYRQTLGQGPEFLTYFQNEAQLEKSRLLSDRFSAERPKGSFSTLEIQRTEQGDSAMYLCASSRRESRGIHEQYFGPGTRLTVT.

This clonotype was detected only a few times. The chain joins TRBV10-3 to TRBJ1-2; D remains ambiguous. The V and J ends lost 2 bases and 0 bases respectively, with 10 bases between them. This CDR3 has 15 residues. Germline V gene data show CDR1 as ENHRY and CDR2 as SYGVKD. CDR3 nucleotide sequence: TGTGCCATCAGTGAGGGAGGGAAACCTAACTATGGCTACACCTTC. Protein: CAISEGGKPNYGYTF.

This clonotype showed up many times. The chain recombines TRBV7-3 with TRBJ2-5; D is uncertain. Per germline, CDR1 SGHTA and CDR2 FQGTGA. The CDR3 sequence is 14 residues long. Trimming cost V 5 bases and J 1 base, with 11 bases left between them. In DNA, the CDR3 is TGTGCCAGCAGCCCCGACCCATTCCAAGAGACCCAGTACTTC. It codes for CASSPDPFQETQYF.

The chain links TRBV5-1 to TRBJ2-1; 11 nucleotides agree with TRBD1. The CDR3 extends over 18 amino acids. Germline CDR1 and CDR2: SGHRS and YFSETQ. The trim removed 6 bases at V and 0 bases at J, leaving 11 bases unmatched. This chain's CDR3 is CASTTGTGGFSSYNEQFF. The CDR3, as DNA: TGCGCCAGCACGACCGGGACAGGGGGATTCAGCTCCTACAATGAGCAGTTCTTC.

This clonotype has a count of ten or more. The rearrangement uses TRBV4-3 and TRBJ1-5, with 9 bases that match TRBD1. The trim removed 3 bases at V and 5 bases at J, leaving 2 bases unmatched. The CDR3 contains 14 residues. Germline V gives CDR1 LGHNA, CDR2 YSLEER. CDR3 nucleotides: TGCGCCAGCAGCCATAGACAGGGGGATCAGCCCCAGCATTTT. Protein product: CASSHRQGDQPQHF.

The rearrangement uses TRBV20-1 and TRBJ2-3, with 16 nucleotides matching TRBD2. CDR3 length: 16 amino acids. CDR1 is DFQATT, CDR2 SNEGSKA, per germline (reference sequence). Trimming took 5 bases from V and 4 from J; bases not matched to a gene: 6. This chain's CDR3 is CSAGGTSGRAADTQYF. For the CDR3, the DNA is TGCAGTGCTGGTGGGACTAGCGGGAGGGCCGCAGATACGCAGTATTTT.

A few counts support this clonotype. DNA of the CDR3: TGCAGTGGAAGTGCGGGAGACCAAGAGACCCAGTACTTC. Translating gives CSGSAGDQETQYF. The chain is built from TRBV20-1 and TRBJ2-5; 7 nucleotides align to TRBD2. Per germline, CDR1 DFQATT and CDR2 SNEGSKA (reference sequence). The CDR3 totals 13 residues. Trimming removed 7 bases from V and 0 bases from J; junction bases left unmatched: 5.

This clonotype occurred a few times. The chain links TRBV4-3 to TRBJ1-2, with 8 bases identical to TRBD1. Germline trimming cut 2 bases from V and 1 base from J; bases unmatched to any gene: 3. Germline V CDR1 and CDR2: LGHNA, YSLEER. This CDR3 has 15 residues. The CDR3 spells CASSQQGAFNYGYTF. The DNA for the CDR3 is TGCGCCAGCAGCCAACAGGGGGCCTTTAACTATGGCTACACCTTC.

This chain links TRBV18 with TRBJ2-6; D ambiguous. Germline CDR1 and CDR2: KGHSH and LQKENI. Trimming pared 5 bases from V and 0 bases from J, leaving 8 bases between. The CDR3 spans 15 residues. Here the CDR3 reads CASSSPYSGANVLTF. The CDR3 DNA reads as TGTGCCAGCTCATCCCCCTACTCTGGGGCCAACGTCCTGACTTTC.

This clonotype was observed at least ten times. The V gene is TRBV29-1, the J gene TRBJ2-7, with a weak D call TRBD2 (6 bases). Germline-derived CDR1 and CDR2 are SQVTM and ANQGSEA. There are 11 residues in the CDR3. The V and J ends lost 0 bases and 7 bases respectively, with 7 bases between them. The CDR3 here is CSVEDAGEQYF. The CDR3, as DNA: TGCAGCGTTGAAGATGCGGGGGAGCAGTACTTC.

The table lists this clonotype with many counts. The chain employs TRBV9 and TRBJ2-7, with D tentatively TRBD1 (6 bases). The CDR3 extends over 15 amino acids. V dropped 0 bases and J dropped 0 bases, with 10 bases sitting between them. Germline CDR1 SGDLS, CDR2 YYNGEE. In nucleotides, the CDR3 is TGTGCCAGCAGCGTAGCTACAGGGACCTCCTACGAGCAGTACTTC. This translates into CASSVATGTSYEQYF.

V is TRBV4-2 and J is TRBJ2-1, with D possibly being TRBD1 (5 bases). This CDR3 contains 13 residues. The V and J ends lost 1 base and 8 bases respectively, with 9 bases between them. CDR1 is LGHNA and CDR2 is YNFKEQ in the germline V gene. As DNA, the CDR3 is TGTGCCAGCAGCCAAGCTCAGGGATATGAGCAGTTCTTC. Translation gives CASSQAQGYEQFF.

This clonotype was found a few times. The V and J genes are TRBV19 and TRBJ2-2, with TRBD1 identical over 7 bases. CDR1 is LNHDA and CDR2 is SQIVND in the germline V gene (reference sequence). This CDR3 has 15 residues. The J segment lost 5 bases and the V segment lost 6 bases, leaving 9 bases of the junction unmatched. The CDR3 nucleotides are TGTGCCAGTAGGGTCGGGACAGCCTTTACCGGGGAGCTGTTTTTT. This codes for CASRVGTAFTGELFF.